The 22 T cell receptor beta chains in this list originate from one sample, sequenced in a study of blood T cells in healthy people across ages. Primed by a sample-barcoded 5' primer and a J-beta primer mix, a second PCR proceeded for roughly 6 to 12 cycles. MiXCR was run by TCRdb on the 5' RACE reads, yielding one entry per CDR3 protein. The table has around 800,000 distinct CDR3 sequences, 55% to 65% seen once. The material sequenced was blood. The receptors were gathered from a man aged 25-45 years in good health.

This clonotype has a handful of counts. This chain uses TRBV20-1 with TRBJ2-7, with 7 bases fitting TRBD1. After removal of 0 bases from V and 0 bases from J, the junction contained 5 bases not matched to a gene. The CDR3 runs to 15 residues. Germline V gives CDR1 DFQATT, CDR2 SNEGSKA (reference sequence). In DNA, the CDR3 is TGCAGTGCTAGAGACGGGACAGCCAGCTCCTACGAGCAGTACTTC. It codes for CSARDGTASSYEQYF.

V gene TRBV3-1 combines with J gene TRBJ2-4; TRBD1 agrees at 8 bases. The CDR3 spans 19 residues. Germline CDR1 and CDR2: LGHDT and YNNKEL (reference sequence). V lost 0 bases and J lost 0; bases outside the gene matches: 10. The CDR3 sequence: CASSQEAGGLHLAKNIQYF. CDR3 nucleotide sequence: TGTGCCAGCAGCCAAGAGGCAGGGGGCCTTCATCTAGCCAAAAACATTCAGTACTTC. Looking up the rest from reference TRBV3-1 and TRBJ2-4 gives the full variable domain: DTAVSQTPKYLVTQMGNDKSIKCEQNLGHDTMYWYKQDSKKFLKIMFSYNNKELIINETVPNRFSPKSPDKAHLNLHINSLELGDSAVYFCASSQEAGGLHLAKNIQYFGAGTRLSVL.

The V and J genes are TRBV7-9 and TRBJ2-7; maybe TRBD2 (6 bases). Per germline, CDR1 SEHNR and CDR2 FQNEAQ (reference sequence). This CDR3 contains 13 residues. Trimming cost V 8 bases and J 3 bases, with 14 bases left between them. CDR3 loop: CASGRLISYEQYF. CDR3 coding DNA: TGTGCCAGCGGGAGGTTGATAAGCTACGAGCAGTACTTC.

V and J are TRBV20-1 and TRBJ2-7, with D maybe TRBD1 (6 bases). Trimming stripped 0 bases from V and 4 bases from J, with 16 bases between. The CDR3 runs to 15 residues. Germline V gives CDR1 DFQATT, CDR2 SNEGSKA (reference sequence). This CDR3 is CSARDPIGQNYEQYF. The CDR3, as DNA: TGCAGTGCTAGAGATCCCATAGGACAGAATTACGAGCAGTACTTC.

The chain recombines TRBV15 with TRBJ1-6; 9 nucleotides agree with TRBD1. This CDR3 has 16 amino acids. Per the germline V gene, CDR1 is LNHNV and CDR2 is YYDKDF (reference sequence). Trimming removed 1 base from V and 8 bases from J; junction bases left unmatched: 6. The CDR3 DNA is TGTGCCACCAGCAGAGGCGTGGGACAGGGCCATTCACCCCTCCACTTT. It yields the protein CATSRGVGQGHSPLHF. The entire variable domain, with the rest obtained from reference TRBV15 and TRBJ1-6, is as follows: DAMVIQNPRYQVTQFGKPVTLSCSQTLNHNVMYWYQQKSSQAPKLLFHYYDKDFNNEADTPDNFQSRRPNTSFCFLDIRSPGLGDTAMYLCATSRGVGQGHSPLHFGNGTRLTVT.

The chain couples TRBV28 to TRBJ2-7, with D perhaps TRBD1 (6 bases). This CDR3 region has 15 residues. The V end lost 8 bases, the J end lost 1 base, and 18 bases lay between the germline ends. Germline-derived CDR1 and CDR2 are MDHEN and SYDVKM. The CDR3 DNA reads TGTGCCAGCTGCCCCAGGGGCCTAAGGTCCTACGAGCAGTACTTC. Translation gives CASCPRGLRSYEQYF.

The V and J genes are TRBV9 and TRBJ1-5; D not resolved. V shed 0 bases and J shed 1 base, with 5 bases lying between them. Per germline, CDR1 SGDLS and CDR2 YYNGEE. The CDR3 totals 14 residues. As DNA, the CDR3 is TGTGCCAGCAGCGTAGGAGAAAGCAATCAGCCCCAGCATTTT. Residues: CASSVGESNQPQHF.

CDR3 in DNA: TGCAGTGCTAGAGATGGGGGGCGTTCTACCACAGATACGCAGTATTTT. Translated, it gives CSARDGGRSTTDTQYF. The chain links TRBV20-1 to TRBJ2-3; D is possibly TRBD1 or TRBD2 (6 bases each). CDR1 is DFQATT, CDR2 SNEGSKA, per germline (reference sequence). The CDR3 has 16 amino acids. V was clipped by 0 bases and J by 2 bases, with 15 bases between them.

This clonotype was observed a few times. The chain employs TRBV24-1 and TRBJ2-1; D gene uncertain. In germline, CDR1 is KGHDR, CDR2 SFDVKD. Trimming left V 0 bases short and J 5 bases short, with 7 bases between. The CDR3 is made up of 14 amino acids. The CDR3 DNA reads as TGTGCCACCAGTGATTTGTCGTGGCACAATGAGCAGTTCTTC. It is translated as CATSDLSWHNEQFF.

The chain links TRBV30 to TRBJ2-1; maybe TRBD1 (5 bases). V was trimmed by 7 bases and J by 7 bases, leaving 17 bases between them. Per the germline V gene, CDR1 is GTSNPN and CDR2 is SVGIG (reference sequence). CDR3 length: 13 amino acids. The DNA for the CDR3 is TGTGCCTTTGATGGGGCAGGATTAAATGAGCAGTTCTTC. Translated: CAFDGAGLNEQFF.

This clonotype was seen only a few times. This chain joins TRBV4-2 and TRBJ2-1, with 16 bases that match TRBD2. This CDR3 has 17 residues. Trimming removed 4 bases from V and 6 bases from J; junction bases left unmatched: 6. Germline assignment: CDR1 LGHNA and CDR2 YNFKEQ. Here the CDR3 DNA reads TGTGCCAGCAGCCTGCGAGGGACTAGCGGGGGGGCCAATGAGCAGTTCTTC. Amino acid sequence: CASSLRGTSGGANEQFF.

This clonotype was counted only a few times. CDR3 loop: CASSFGPYNEQFF. The CDR3, as DNA: TGTGCCAGCAGTTTCGGCCCCTACAATGAGCAGTTCTTC. This chain links TRBV12-3 or TRBV12-4 with TRBJ2-1; D gene unclear. V lost 3 bases, J lost 2 bases, and 5 bases lay in between. The CDR3 totals 13 residues.

This clonotype is a singleton in its sample. Sequence at one end of the junction differs from germline and may be a read error. This chain joins TRBV4-3 and TRBJ1-2; D unclear. CDR3 length: 14 residues. CDR1 is LGHNA and CDR2 is YSLEER in the germline V gene. The CDR3 DNA reads TGCGCCAGCAGCCAAGACTCCGGGTTCTATGGCTGCACCTTC. Its translation: CASSQDSGFYGCTF.

This rearrangement joins TRBV20-1 to TRBJ1-2; D possibly corresponds to TRBD1 (6 bases). The ends were cut back, 5 bases at V and 3 bases at J, with 10 bases in the middle. The CDR3 runs 12 residues. Germline V lookup: CDR1 DFQATT, CDR2 SNEGSKA (reference sequence). The chain's CDR3 is CSAGDNHYGYTF. The DNA for the CDR3 is TGCAGTGCTGGGGACAACCACTATGGCTACACCTTC.

This clonotype appeared many times. The CDR3 reads CASSQTAGRYRTDTQYF. The CDR3 nucleotides are TGCGCCAGCAGCCAAACGGCGGGGCGGTATAGAACAGATACGCAGTATTTT. V usage is TRBV4-3 and J usage is TRBJ2-3; D is perhaps TRBD2 (6 bases). Looked up from germline, CDR1 is LGHNA and CDR2 is YSLEER. There are 17 residues in the CDR3. V was shortened by 2 bases and J by 3 bases, with 18 bases between the two germline ends.

The V call is TRBV2, the J call TRBJ1-2; D ambiguous. CDR3 size: 13 residues. CDR1 is SNHLY and CDR2 is FYNNEI in the germline V gene. Trimming left V 5 bases short and J 6 bases short, with 13 bases between. CDR3 sequence: CASSSEETDGYTF. The CDR3 bases are TGTGCCAGCAGTTCAGAAGAAACTGATGGCTACACCTTC.

The chain carries TRBV2 and TRBJ2-7; D might be TRBD1 or TRBD2, each matching 6 bases. CDR3 length: 14 amino acids. Trimming shortened V by 8 bases and J by 2 bases, and 16 bases separated the two germline ends. Germline V gene sequence: CDR1 SNHLY, CDR2 FYNNEI. CDR3 protein: CASRGQGFPYEQYF. In DNA form, the CDR3 reads TGTGCCAGCCGGGGGCAGGGTTTTCCCTACGAGCAGTACTTC.

The chain combines TRBV18 with TRBJ2-5; D call uncertain. Judging by the DNA end, TRBJ2-7 fits better; the J call may be wrong. The CDR3 loop spans 16 amino acids. From germline, CDR1 is KGHSH and CDR2 LQKENI. In nucleotides, the CDR3 is TGTGCCAGCTCACCACGAGACGGAGCCGGTGTAGTCGAGCAGTACTTC. Amino acids: CASSPRDGAGVVEQYF.

This chain joins TRBV5-1 and TRBJ2-3, with 10 nucleotides matching TRBD1. In germline, CDR1 is SGHRS, CDR2 YFSETQ. The V and J ends lost 4 bases and 5 bases, in that order; junction bases with no gene match: 4. The CDR3 totals 14 residues. The CDR3 DNA sequence: TGCGCCAGCAGCCCCGACAGGGGGCAAGATACGCAGTATTTT. It yields the protein CASSPDRGQDTQYF. Variable domain in full (rest from reference TRBV5-1 and TRBJ2-3): KAGVTQTPRYLIKTRGQQVTLSCSPISGHRSVSWYQQTPGQGLQFLFEYFSETQRNKGNFPGRFSGRQFSNSRSEMNVSTLELGDSALYLCASSPDRGQDTQYFGPGTRLTVL.

The V and J genes are TRBV29-1 and TRBJ1-1; D gene uncertain. Germline CDR1 reads SQVTM; CDR2 reads ANQGSEA. The CDR3 consists of 12 residues. Trimming removed 3 bases at V and 0 bases at J, with 5 bases between. The CDR3 nucleotides are TGCAGCGTTGACAGGTTGAACACTGAAGCTTTCTTT. It yields the protein CSVDRLNTEAFF.

With regard to this clonotype: At one of its ends the junction is not consistent with the germline gene, which may arise from a read error. The V call is TRBV2, the J call TRBJ2-1; no clear D gene. The germline CDR1 and CDR2 sequences are SNHLY and FYNNEI. The length of the CDR3 is 10 residues. The CDR3 protein is CASSGYERFF. The CDR3 coding sequence is TGTGCCAGCAGTGGGTATGAGCGGTTCTTC.

J is TRBJ2-5 and V is TRBV6-2 or TRBV6-3; maybe TRBD1 (5 bases). The end of the DNA is better explained by TRBJ2-7, so the J call may be wrong. This CDR3 has 14 amino acids. In germline, CDR1 is MNHEY, CDR2 SVGEGT. CDR3 sequence: CASSYHSVGDEQYF. The CDR3 DNA sequence: TGTGCCAGCAGTTATCACTCGGTAGGGGACGAGCAGTACTTC.